Listed below are T cell receptor beta chains from one sample, sequenced in a study of early T cells in non-severe SARS-CoV-2 infection. Via MiXCR, TCRdb re-called the 5' RACE reads, giving one row per CDR3 protein. Found here are 100,000 to 120,000 distinct CDR3 sequences, 10% to 15% of them singletons; the top ten hold approximately 4%. The specimen was whole blood, collected at baseline. Receptor source: an adult who was a healthcare worker with PCR-confirmed SARS-CoV-2 infection or an uninfected control (not recorded which). The CDR3 runs from the conserved cysteine through the conserved F or W. Each record gives: V gene, J gene, D gene, clone size, CDR3 DNA, CDR3 protein. The D gene is left open where the match is weak. Only some rows state a clone size, as once, few, many or a class for expanded clones.

V: TRBV18; J: TRBJ1-4; D: .; size: few; DNA: TGTGCCAGCTCACCACAGAAGCCCGCAACTAATGAAAAACTGTTTTTT; CDR3: CASSPQKPATNEKLFF
V: TRBV29-1; J: TRBJ1-1; D: .; size: .; DNA: TGCAGCGTTGAAGATTCGGGACCCGAAGCTTTCTTT; CDR3: CSVEDSGPEAFF
V: TRBV7-8; J: TRBJ1-4; D: TRBD1; size: .; DNA: TGTGCCAGCAGCTCCCGACAGGGGAAGGGTGAAAAACTGTTTTTT; CDR3: CASSSRQGKGEKLFF
V: TRBV20-1; J: TRBJ1-1; D: .; size: .; DNA: TGCAGTGCTAGCGGACACCGTGAAGCTTTCTTT; CDR3: CSASGHREAFF
V: TRBV19; J: TRBJ1-2; D: .; size: .; DNA: TGTGCCAGTAGTCTCCTCCCCGTAAACGAGTGGGGCTACACCTTC; CDR3: CASSLLPVNEWGYTF
V: TRBV7-9; J: TRBJ1-1; D: .; size: few; DNA: TGTGCCAGCAGCTTAACTAACGGCAACACTGAAGCTTTCTTT; CDR3: CASSLTNGNTEAFF
V: TRBV7-4; J: TRBJ2-3; D: TRBD2; size: .; DNA: TGTGCCAGCAGCCCACCGGGACTAGCGACCACAGATACGCAGTATTTT; CDR3: CASSPPGLATTDTQYF
V: TRBV4-1; J: TRBJ1-2; D: TRBD1; size: few; DNA: TGCGCCAGCAGCTTCACTCCGGGACAGATTGACTATGGCTACACCTTC; CDR3: CASSFTPGQIDYGYTF
V: TRBV19; J: TRBJ2-3; D: .; size: many; DNA: TGTGCCAGTAGTATCGGCGGAGCAGGAACAGATACGCAGTATTTT; CDR3: CASSIGGAGTDTQYF
V: TRBV3-1; J: TRBJ1-2; D: .; size: .; DNA: TGTGCCAGCAGCAGTGCCCGTGCTGGCTACACCTTC; CDR3: CASSSARAGYTF
V: TRBV28; J: TRBJ2-3; D: TRBD2; size: many; DNA: TGTGCCAGCAGTTTAACTAGCGGGAGGAGCACAGATACGCAGTATTTT; CDR3: CASSLTSGRSTDTQYF
V: TRBV5-1; J: TRBJ2-7; D: TRBD2; size: few; DNA: TGCGCCAGCAGCTTCGGGAGGGGTACTTACGAGCAGTACTTC; CDR3: CASSFGRGTYEQYF
V: TRBV7-6; J: TRBJ2-2; D: TRBD2; size: .; DNA: TGTGCCAGCAGCTTGGCGGGAGAGGCCGGGGAGCTGTTTTTT; CDR3: CASSLAGEAGELFF
V: TRBV3-1; J: TRBJ2-1; D: TRBD2; size: once; DNA: TGTGCCAGCAGCCAAGGCTGGAGCGGGGTCGATGAGCAGTTATTC; CDR3: CASSQGWSGVDEQLF
V: TRBV20-1; J: TRBJ1-6; D: .; size: .; DNA: TGCAGTGCTAGCAGGGGTAGCAATTCACCCCTCCACTTT; CDR3: CSASRGSNSPLHF
V: TRBV27; J: TRBJ2-3; D: TRBD2; size: .; DNA: TGTGCCAGCAGAAGACTAGCGGGCCTCACAGATACGCAGTATTTT; CDR3: CASRRLAGLTDTQYF
V: TRBV27; J: TRBJ2-2; D: TRBD2; size: .; DNA: TGTGCCAGCAGTTTTCGGGGGGAAACCGGGGAGCTGTTTTTT; CDR3: CASSFRGETGELFF
V: TRBV10-3; J: TRBJ2-5; D: .; size: .; DNA: TGTGCCATCAGAGGGGGGCAGGAGACCCAGTACTTC; CDR3: CAIRGGQETQYF
V: TRBV6-6; J: TRBJ2-1; D: TRBD2; size: many; DNA: TGTGCCAGCACGCGGGGGGTGCTCAATGAGCAGTTCTTC; CDR3: CASTRGVLNEQFF
V: TRBV6-2/TRBV6-3; J: TRBJ2-2; D: .; size: many; DNA: TGTGCCAGCAGCCACCCCGCGGGCGGTGGCGGGGAGCTGTTTTTT; CDR3: CASSHPAGGGGELFF
V: TRBV7-9; J: TRBJ2-1; D: .; size: .; DNA: TGTGCCAGCAGCCCGCTGGTTAGCTCCTACAATGAGCAGTTCTTC; CDR3: CASSPLVSSYNEQFF
V: TRBV4-1; J: TRBJ2-3; D: .; size: many; DNA: TGCGCCAGCAGCCAAGGCCTGAGTCCTAGCACAGATACGCAGTATTTT; CDR3: CASSQGLSPSTDTQYF
V: TRBV5-6; J: TRBJ1-6; D: .; size: few; DNA: TGTGCCAGCAGCTCACGGGGCGCTTATGACATAAAATCACCCCTCCACTTT; CDR3: CASSSRGAYDIKSPLHF
V: TRBV20-1; J: TRBJ2-7; D: .; size: few; DNA: TGCAGTGCTAGACCGGGCGGGAACGGCGGCTTCTCCTACGAGCAGTACTTC; CDR3: CSARPGGNGGFSYEQYF
V: TRBV7-8; J: TRBJ2-7; D: .; size: few; DNA: TGTGCCAGCAGCCCCACCAGCCGGGACACCTACGAGCAGTACTTC; CDR3: CASSPTSRDTYEQYF
V: TRBV30; J: TRBJ2-5; D: .; size: many; DNA: TGTGCCTGGAGTGTGAGGGGGAAAGAGACCCAGTACTTC; CDR3: CAWSVRGKETQYF
V: TRBV30; J: TRBJ1-3; D: .; size: .; DNA: TGTGCCTGGAGTATAACCGGCTCTGGAAACACCATATATTTT; CDR3: CAWSITGSGNTIYF
V: TRBV4-2; J: TRBJ2-1; D: .; size: .; DNA: TGTGCCAGCAGCGTACAGGGCTACAATGAGCAGTTCTTC; CDR3: CASSVQGYNEQFF
V: TRBV24-1; J: TRBJ2-1; D: TRBD2; size: .; DNA: TGTGCCACCAGTGATTTAGCGGGAGCGGCCAATGAGCAGTTCTTC; CDR3: CATSDLAGAANEQFF